This record looks at one T cell receptor (beta chain) sequence and its context. From germline, CDR1 is DFQATT and CDR2 SNEGSKA (reference sequence). The CDR3 consists of 11 residues. Via MiXCR, TCRdb re-called the RACE reads, giving one row per CDR3 protein. The sample shows 190,000 or so distinct CDR3 sequences, around 25% of them seen only once. These data originate in a study of human T cells and chemical hapten exposure. Time point in this sample: patch test 3, about 24 weeks after DPC sensitization. As to treatment: therapeutic diphenylcyclopropenone sensitization with weekly scalp DPC. Staff drew blood before applying each patch test.

The chain is built from TRBV20-1 and TRBJ2-7, with 7 bases lining up with TRBD1. This TCR was recovered from a woman aged 40 to 49 with alopecia areata. Some clones in this sample may be carry-over from other donors' samples. Source: whole blood, taken in connection with sensitization to the hapten diphenylcyclopropenone (DPC). CDR3 residues: CSAPGQVEQYF. The DNA for the CDR3 is TGCAGCGCGCCCGGACAGGTCGAGCAGTACTTC.